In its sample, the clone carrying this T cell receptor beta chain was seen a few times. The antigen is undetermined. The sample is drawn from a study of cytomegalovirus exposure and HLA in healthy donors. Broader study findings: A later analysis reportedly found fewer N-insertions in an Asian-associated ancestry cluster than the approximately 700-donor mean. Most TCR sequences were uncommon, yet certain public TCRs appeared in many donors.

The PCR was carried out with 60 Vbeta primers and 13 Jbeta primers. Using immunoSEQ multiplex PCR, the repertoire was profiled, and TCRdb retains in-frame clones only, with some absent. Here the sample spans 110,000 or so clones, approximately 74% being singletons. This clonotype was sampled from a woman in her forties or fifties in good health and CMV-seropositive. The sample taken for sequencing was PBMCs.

As DNA, the CDR3 is TGTGCCAGCAGCCCACAGGGTGTCGGGGAGCTGTTTTTT. Translation: CASSPQGVGELFF. The chain joins TRBV14 to TRBJ2-2, with D tentatively TRBD1 (6 bases). Germline V gives CDR1 SGHDN, CDR2 FVKESK. The germline V and J ends were trimmed by 4 bases and 7 bases, with 10 bases remaining between them. The CDR3 spans 13 residues.